These 23 T cell receptor beta chains were all obtained from the same sample, sequenced in a study of response to subunit inactivated influenza vaccine. TCRdb ran MiXCR on the RT-PCR reads and lists one entry per CDR3 protein. The sample includes a few hundred thousand distinct CDR3 sequences, about 20% of them seen just once. Source: PBMCs from blood, taken less than 22 months after vaccination. Every receptor here comes from a man aged 50-75 years who received an inactivated influenza vaccine.

In its sample, this clonotype was seen once. The gene calls are TRBV4-1 and TRBJ2-5, with 8 bases aligning to TRBD2. V lost 3 bases and J lost 4; bases outside the gene matches: 4. The CDR3 is 14 residues long. CDR1 and CDR2 from the germline V gene are MGHRA and YSYEKL. CDR3 region: CASSHREGLETQYF. CDR3 nucleotides: TGCGCCAGCAGCCATCGGGAGGGCCTAGAGACCCAGTACTTC.

For this clonotype: The junction differs from germline at one of its ends, possibly a read error. The rearrangement uses TRBV7-9 and TRBJ2-1, with 9 nucleotides matching TRBD2. The CDR3 is 16 amino acids. Germline V lookup: CDR1 SEHNR, CDR2 FQNEAQ (reference sequence). For the CDR3, the DNA is TGTGCCAGCAGCTTTTCCCGCGGGGGGGGGTACAAAGAGCAGTTCTTC. Amino acid sequence: CASSFSRGGGYKEQFF.

The sample holds a few counts of this clonotype. The J gene is TRBJ1-5, the V gene TRBV19; 11 bases are a match to TRBD1. The CDR3 contains 14 residues. Trimming at V came to 8 bases and at J to 2 bases, leaving 2 bases not matched to a gene. Germline V gene sequence: CDR1 LNHDA, CDR2 SQIVND (reference sequence). The CDR3 region is CASWTGGRNQPQHF. The CDR3 bases are TGTGCCAGTTGGACAGGGGGCCGCAATCAGCCCCAGCATTTT. The full variable domain, in which reference TRBV19 and TRBJ1-5 provide the parts outside the CDR3, is DGGITQSPKYLFRKEGQNVTLSCEQNLNHDAMYWYRQDPGQGLRLIYYSQIVNDFQKGDIAEGYSVSREKKESFPLTVTSAQKNPTAFYLCASWTGGRNQPQHFGDGTRLSIL.

In this sample, this clonotype turned up many times. The gene calls are TRBV20-1 and TRBJ1-6; D possibly corresponds to TRBD1 (6 bases). The CDR3 has 16 residues. V lost 3 bases to trimming and J lost 5 bases, with 17 bases between them. Germline V gene lookup returns CDR1 DFQATT and CDR2 SNEGSKA (reference sequence). CDR3 region: CSASVTTGQNNSPLHF. The CDR3 DNA is TGCAGTGCTAGCGTTACTACGGGACAAAATAATTCACCCCTCCACTTT.

This clonotype was observed a handful of times. The chain employs TRBV3-1 and TRBJ1-1, with 7 bases that match TRBD1. This CDR3 spans 15 amino acids. CDR1 is LGHDT, CDR2 YNNKEL, per germline (reference sequence). The trim removed 1 base at V and 5 bases at J, leaving 7 bases unmatched. The CDR3 sequence is CASSQGLQGWTEAFF. For the CDR3, the DNA is TGTGCCAGCAGCCAAGGATTACAGGGGTGGACTGAAGCTTTCTTT.

This chain joins TRBV5-1 and TRBJ1-2; 10 bases align to TRBD1. The CDR3 runs to 14 residues. CDR1 and CDR2 (germline): SGHRS, YFSETQ. V was clipped by 0 bases and J by 6 bases; unmatched bases: 2. DNA for the CDR3: TGCGCCAGCAGCTTGGAAGGGACAGGGGATGGCTACACCTTC. This translates into CASSLEGTGDGYTF.

In its sample, this clonotype was seen a few times. The chain has TRBV25-1 and TRBJ2-5; maybe TRBD1 (5 bases). There are 11 residues in the CDR3. Germline V gene lookup returns CDR1 MGHDK and CDR2 SYGVNS. Trimming took off 7 bases at V and 3 bases at J, with 6 bases between the two ends. The CDR3 bases are TGTGCCAGCACAGGGAAAGAGACCCAGTACTTC. It yields the protein CASTGKETQYF.

This clonotype was observed at least ten times. The chain joins TRBV11-2 to TRBJ2-7; 10 nucleotides agree with TRBD2. The germline V gene has CDR1 SGHAT and CDR2 FQNNGV. The CDR3 runs to 15 residues. J was trimmed by 4 bases and V by 1 base; bases with no gene match: 4. The CDR3 nucleotides are TGTGCCAGCAGCTTAGGACTAGCGGGCCTTTACGAGCAGTACTTC. The encoded protein is CASSLGLAGLYEQYF.

This clonotype was counted only a few times. The chain links TRBV7-8 to TRBJ1-1; D not certain. This CDR3 is built from 14 residues. Trimming took 1 base from V and 3 from J, leaving 9 bases between them. The germline gives CDR1 SGHVS, CDR2 FQNEAQ. For the CDR3, the DNA is TGTGCCAGCAGCTTAGGGGGTATGGACACTGAAGCTTTCTTT. Translation: CASSLGGMDTEAFF.

This clonotype was detected only a few times. This chain connects TRBV11-2 to TRBJ2-3; D may be TRBD1 (6 bases). V was shortened by 4 bases and J by 0 bases, with 20 bases between the two germline ends. This CDR3 spans 18 amino acids. Germline loops: CDR1 SGHAT, CDR2 FQNNGV. The CDR3 spells CASSSLGGRLYSTDTQYF. The CDR3, as DNA: TGTGCCAGCAGCTCTCTAGGGGGACGACTTTATAGCACAGATACGCAGTATTTT.

The V call is TRBV6-2 or TRBV6-3, the J call TRBJ1-3; D unresolved. The V gene's germline CDR1 is MNHEY and CDR2 SVGEGT. Trimming removed 6 bases at V and 0 bases at J, with 9 bases between. The CDR3 has 14 amino acids. The CDR3 coding sequence is TGTGCCAGCAGAAAGATCAACTCTGGAAACACCATATATTTT. It codes for CASRKINSGNTIYF.

This clonotype came up a few times. The genes are TRBV6-2 or TRBV6-3 and TRBJ2-2; D unresolved. CDR3 length: 13 residues. Germline values: CDR1 MNHEY, CDR2 SVGEGT. Trimming pared 4 bases from V and 5 bases from J, leaving 8 bases between. The CDR3 reads CASSLQLTGELFF. CDR3 DNA sequence: TGTGCCAGCAGTTTACAGCTGACCGGGGAGCTGTTTTTT.

The V gene is TRBV10-3, the J gene TRBJ1-2; 7 bases agree with TRBD1. Germline CDR1 reads ENHRY; CDR2 reads SYGVKD. Trimming took 4 bases from V and 4 from J; bases not matched to a gene: 6. This CDR3 region has 14 residues. The CDR3 loop reads CAISGQGQAYGYTF. The CDR3 DNA reads as TGTGCCATCAGTGGTCAAGGACAGGCCTATGGCTACACCTTC.

The chain uses TRBV19 and TRBJ2-1; no definite D call. The V and J ends lost 9 bases and 8 bases respectively, with 20 bases between them. CDR1 is LNHDA and CDR2 is SQIVND in the germline V gene (reference sequence). This CDR3 region has 14 residues. For the CDR3, the DNA is TGTGCCAGACCCCCCGGTGGGCGTAGGTATGAGCAGTTCTTC. It encodes CARPPGGRRYEQFF.

The rearrangement links TRBV3-1 to TRBJ2-1, with TRBD1 matching over 9 bases. This CDR3 comprises 14 residues. CDR1 is LGHDT and CDR2 is YNNKEL in the germline V gene (reference sequence). V shed 5 bases and J 8 bases; nucleotides not matched to a gene: 7. The CDR3 loop reads CASSSRTGVDEQFF. Written as DNA, the CDR3 is TGTGCCAGCAGCTCTCGGACAGGGGTCGATGAGCAGTTCTTC.

The chain is built from TRBV25-1 and TRBJ2-3; D gene unclear. The V gene lost 2 bases and the J gene lost 3 bases, with 9 bases spanning the gap. CDR3 length: 14 amino acids. Germline V CDR1 and CDR2: MGHDK, SYGVNS. The CDR3 protein is CASSEEYRTDTQYF. CDR3 DNA sequence: TGTGCCAGCAGTGAAGAGTACAGAACAGATACGCAGTATTTT. Combining the CDR3 with reference TRBV25-1 and TRBJ2-3 gives the whole variable domain EADIYQTPRYLVIGTGKKITLECSQTMGHDKMYWYQQDPGMELHLIHYSYGVNSTEKGDLSSESTVSRIRTEHFPLTLESARPSHTSQYLCASSEEYRTDTQYFGPGTRLTVL.

This clonotype has a count of ten or more. The V gene is TRBV29-1, the J gene TRBJ1-3; D is ambiguous. Trimming shortened V by 4 bases and J by 0 bases, and 10 bases separated the two germline ends. This CDR3 comprises 14 residues. The germline CDR1 and CDR2 sequences are SQVTM and ANQGSEA. The CDR3 loop is CSVVDGVSGNTIYF. In nucleotides, the CDR3 is TGCAGCGTTGTGGACGGAGTCTCTGGAAACACCATATATTTT.

This chain joins TRBV3-1 and TRBJ1-1; no reliable D call. Germline CDR1 reads LGHDT; CDR2 reads YNNKEL (reference sequence). The V end was cut by 0 bases, the J end by 2 bases, with 4 bases between. The CDR3 has 13 amino acids. The CDR3 region is CASSQDTNTEAFF. The CDR3 DNA follows: TGTGCCAGCAGCCAAGATACTAACACTGAAGCTTTCTTT.

In this sample, this clonotype turned up a few times. J is TRBJ1-2 and V is TRBV7-9; TRBD1 agrees at 8 bases. The V and J ends lost 3 bases and 6 bases, in that order; junction bases with no gene match: 6. The germline V gene has CDR1 SEHNR and CDR2 FQNEAQ (reference sequence). The CDR3 has 14 amino acids. CDR3 region: CASSFGQGADGYTF. The CDR3 DNA reads TGTGCCAGCAGCTTCGGCCAGGGGGCGGATGGCTACACCTTC.

This clonotype was found a few times. This chain joins TRBV29-1 and TRBJ2-3, with a tentative D call TRBD2 (5 bases). The germline V gene encodes CDR1 SQVTM and CDR2 ANQGSEA. V lost 0 bases and J 5 bases, leaving 24 bases between the germline ends. The CDR3 covers 18 residues. CDR3 bases: TGCAGCGTTGAAGATAGCGACACAACAAAATTCCCAAGAGATACGCAGTATTTT. Its protein product is CSVEDSDTTKFPRDTQYF.

The gene calls are TRBV12-3 or TRBV12-4 and TRBJ2-1; D is perhaps TRBD2 (5 bases). The CDR3 extends over 14 amino acids. Trimming removed 10 bases from V and 9 bases from J, with 22 bases in between. CDR3 region: CAIKRGMGEGEQFF. The DNA for the CDR3 is TGTGCCATCAAACGGGGAATGGGTGAGGGTGAGCAGTTCTTC.

A few counts support this clonotype. This rearrangement joins TRBV7-3 to TRBJ2-7, with D perhaps TRBD2 (6 bases). V was clipped by 0 bases and J by 5 bases, with 8 bases between them. The CDR3 is made up of 13 amino acids. CDR1 and CDR2 (germline): SGHTA, FQGTGA. As DNA, the CDR3 is TGTGCCAGCAGCTTAACCGGGACTGACGAGCAGTACTTC. This sequence encodes CASSLTGTDEQYF.

The chain couples TRBV6-5 to TRBJ1-2, with a tentative D call TRBD1 (5 bases). The V end lost 4 bases, the J end lost 4 bases, and 19 bases lay between the germline ends. CDR3 size: 16 residues. Germline V gene data show CDR1 as MNHEY and CDR2 as SVGAGI. The CDR3 DNA is TGTGCCAGCAGTTCCATAAGCGGGGGACTAGGCTATGGCTACACCTTC. This encodes CASSSISGGLGYGYTF.